The 18 T cell receptor beta chains reported below all come from one sample, sequenced in a study of blood T cells in healthy people across ages. Using a J-beta primer mix together with a sample-barcoded 5' primer, a second PCR was run for about 6 to 12 cycles. A single record per CDR3 protein comes from TCRdb applying MiXCR to the 5' RACE reads. The sample has more than 800,000 distinct CDR3 sequences, 29% seen once. The source material was blood. These receptors were taken from a woman aged 80 or over in good health.

This clonotype was picked up a small number of times. A much bigger clone sits one base away, suggesting this may be a read error. The CDR3 DNA reads as TGTGCCAGCGGGAACGTAGGAGCGGGGGAAGAGCAGTACTTC. Protein: CASGNVGAGEEQYF. The chain couples TRBV28 to TRBJ2-5; 8 bases match TRBD2. The CDR3 length is 14 residues. The junction had 16 bases not matched to a gene; V was cut back by 8 bases and J by 11 bases. From germline, CDR1 is MDHEN and CDR2 SYDVKM.

This clonotype was recorded at least ten times. The chain carries TRBV7-2 and TRBJ1-1; 8 nucleotides line up with TRBD1. The CDR3 has 16 amino acids. The V segment lost 3 bases and the J segment 8 bases; nucleotides outside the gene matches: 14. Germline V gene lookup returns CDR1 SGHTA and CDR2 FQGNSA. CDR3 sequence: CASSFKPGQGEVEAFF. CDR3 nucleotide sequence: TGTGCCAGCAGCTTCAAGCCCGGACAGGGTGAGGTGGAAGCTTTCTTT.

This clonotype was counted at least ten times. This chain uses TRBV2 with TRBJ2-5; tentatively, D is TRBD2 (5 bases). The germline V gene has CDR1 SNHLY and CDR2 FYNNEI. V was pared by 4 bases and J by 4 bases, with 10 bases between. The CDR3 contains 13 residues. The CDR3 DNA is TGTGCCAGCAGTGTCGGGAATGGAGAGACCCAGTACTTC. Translation: CASSVGNGETQYF.

Comments on this clonotype: One base away lies a much larger clone, so this may be a sequencing read error. This sequence joins TRBV14 and TRBJ2-7; unclear D gene. This CDR3 spans 13 amino acids. CDR1 and CDR2 from the germline V gene are SGHDN and FVKESK. V was trimmed by 5 bases and J by 7 bases, leaving 15 bases between them. CDR3 bases: TGTGCCAGCAGCTCCCAGAATTACAATGAGCAGTACTTC. Its translation is CASSSQNYNEQYF.

This clonotype was picked up many times. This chain links TRBV6-5 with TRBJ2-3; 9 nucleotides align to TRBD1. V lost 4 bases, J lost 3 bases, and 20 bases stayed unmatched. CDR3 size: 20 residues. Germline V CDR1 and CDR2: MNHEY, SVGAGI. DNA of the CDR3: TGTGCCAGCAGTTCTTCACCCGGGACAGGGAATGTGATTGGAACAGATACGCAGTATTTT. Protein product: CASSSSPGTGNVIGTDTQYF.

A note on this clonotype: A read error may be the cause here, since a much bigger clone is one base away. This chain joins TRBV14 and TRBJ2-3, with 7 bases that match TRBD2. The CDR3 totals 15 residues. The germline V gene encodes CDR1 SGHDN and CDR2 FVKESK. CDR3 bases: TGTGTCAGCAGCTTGCAAACTAGCGGCACAGATACGCAGTATTTT. The encoded protein is CVSSLQTSGTDTQYF. Full variable domain (rest looked up from reference TRBV14 and TRBJ2-3): EAGVTQFPSHSVIEKGQTVTLRCDPISGHDNLYWYRRVMGKEIKFLLHFVKESKQDESGMPNNRFLAERTGGTYSTLKVQPAELEDSGVYFCVSSLQTSGTDTQYFGPGTRLTVL.

Concerning this clonotype itself: A read error is possible here, since a much larger clone lies one base away. The rearrangement uses TRBV27 and TRBJ2-1; 11 positions match TRBD1. The better agreement between TRBJ2-7 and the DNA end casts doubt on the J call. The CDR3 is 15 residues long. Germline V gene lookup returns CDR1 MNHEY and CDR2 SMNVEV (reference sequence). CDR3 nucleotides: TGTGCCAGCAGAGTGGACAGGGGGCTAGGGAATGAGCAGTACTTC. Residues: CASRVDRGLGNEQYF.

In the case of this clonotype: This clone may be a read error of a much larger clone one base away. This chain joins TRBV7-2 and TRBJ2-3, with 7 bases matching TRBD1. Looked up from germline, CDR1 is SGHTA and CDR2 is FQGNSA. This CDR3 has 15 residues. The CDR3 spells CASSPSRGTTDTPYF. In DNA form, the CDR3 reads TGTGCCAGCAGCCCATCCAGGGGGACCACAGATACGCCGTATTTT.

This clonotype was recorded a few times. The chain recombines TRBV7-2 with TRBJ1-5; D gene unclear. V lost 2 bases, J lost 3 bases, and 11 bases lay in between. Per the germline V gene, CDR1 is SGHTA and CDR2 is FQGNSA. The CDR3 spans 15 residues. CDR3 bases: TGTGCCAGCAGCTTACGGGGAGCAGCCAATCAGCCCCAGCATTTT. This translates into CASSLRGAANQPQHF.

Concerning this clonotype: A much larger clone differs by one base, so this may be a read error. The chain uses TRBV27 and TRBJ2-4, with D hard to call. Germline assignment: CDR1 MNHEY and CDR2 SMNVEV (reference sequence). V dropped 0 bases and J dropped 13 bases, with 13 bases sitting between them. CDR3 length: 13 residues. CDR3 loop: CASSLSPLNEQYF. DNA of the CDR3: TGTGCCAGCAGTTTATCACCGCTCAATGAGCAGTACTTC.

This rearrangement joins TRBV5-5 to TRBJ1-1, with D uncertain. CDR1 SGHKS and CDR2 YYEKEE come from the germline V gene (reference sequence). Trimming took off 0 bases at V and 5 bases at J, with 14 bases between the two ends. CDR3 size: 15 residues. The CDR3 protein is CASSLGAGSLTEAFF. The CDR3 nucleotides read TGTGCCAGCAGCTTGGGCGCAGGTAGTTTAACTGAAGCTTTCTTT.

A few counts support this clonotype. The chain recombines TRBV7-2 with TRBJ2-2; unclear D gene. CDR3 length equals 16 residues. Between the trimmed V and J ends, which lost 5 bases and 1 base, there was a span of 14 bases. CDR1 and CDR2 (germline): SGHTA, FQGNSA. The CDR3 bases are TGTGCCAGCAGCCCCTGGGTGGTCGGGAACACCGGGGAGCTGTTTTTT. Translating gives CASSPWVVGNTGELFF.

In this sample, this clonotype turned up many times. The J gene is TRBJ2-3, the V gene TRBV4-1; D is undetermined. This CDR3 has 16 amino acids. V lost 0 bases to trimming and J lost 2 bases, with 12 bases between them. Germline V lookup: CDR1 MGHRA, CDR2 YSYEKL. CDR3 protein: CASSQDHGRITDTQYF. Here the CDR3 DNA reads TGCGCCAGCAGCCAAGATCACGGCAGAATCACAGATACGCAGTATTTT.

The chain couples TRBV29-1 to TRBJ1-2, with TRBD1 identical over 7 bases. Germline V gene lookup returns CDR1 SQVTM and CDR2 ANQGSEA. After removal of 6 bases from V and 4 bases from J, the junction contained 8 bases not matched to a gene. The length of the CDR3 is 13 residues. The CDR3 is CSVSQGVPYGYTF. CDR3 nucleotide sequence: TGCAGCGTCTCGCAGGGGGTCCCCTATGGCTACACCTTC.

This clonotype has more than one count but fewer than ten. V usage is TRBV5-1 and J usage is TRBJ2-3; D gene uncertain. The V gene lost 0 bases and the J gene lost 4 bases, with 12 bases spanning the gap. Per germline, CDR1 SGHRS and CDR2 YFSETQ. This CDR3 has 15 residues. CDR3 amino acids: CASSLVPRSADTQYF. The DNA for the CDR3 is TGCGCCAGCAGCTTGGTCCCCCGCAGCGCAGATACGCAGTATTTT.

This clonotype was counted at least ten times. At one of its ends the junction is not consistent with the germline gene, which may arise from a read error. CDR3 bases: TGTGCCAGCAGTACTCAGGGAAGCAATCAGCCCCAGCATTTT. This translates into CASSTQGSNQPQHF. The chain carries TRBV19 and TRBJ1-5, with TRBD1 as a possible D gene (5 bases). Per germline, CDR1 LNHDA and CDR2 SQIVND (reference sequence). There are 14 residues in the CDR3.

In its sample, this clonotype was seen a few times. This chain links TRBV7-9 with TRBJ1-1; TRBD1 agrees at 7 bases. This CDR3 contains 13 residues. Germline V gene lookup returns CDR1 SEHNR and CDR2 FQNEAQ (reference sequence). The trim removed 5 bases at V and 8 bases at J, leaving 8 bases unmatched. The DNA for the CDR3 is TGTGCCAGCAGCACCCAAACGGGACAGGAAGCTTTCTTT. Residues: CASSTQTGQEAFF.

To note about this clonotype: This may arise from a read error, as a much more abundant clone is one base away. The V call is TRBV7-9, the J call TRBJ2-1, with 7 bases lining up with TRBD2. The CDR3 is made up of 14 amino acids. Per the germline V gene, CDR1 is SEHNR and CDR2 is FQNEAQ (reference sequence). The CDR3 region has the DNA TGTGCCAGCAGCCGACTAGCCCTCTACAATGGGCAGTTCTTC. This translates into CASSRLALYNGQFF.